These 26 T cell receptor beta chains originate from one sample sequenced in a study of CD8 T cells in ankylosing spondylitis. Overall study findings and caveats: For ankylosing spondylitis blood, a TCR beta motif of eight or nine highly homologous variants appeared characteristic.

These receptors are not linked to any known antigen. MiXCR was run by TCRdb on the 5' RACE reads, yielding one entry per CDR3 protein. The profile shows approximately 520,000 distinct CDR3 sequences, about 5.7% of them singletons. The sample consisted of blood, either unsorted or a sorted T cell fraction (not recorded which). The receptor source for this set is a male donor with ankylosing spondylitis.

This clonotype was counted ten times or more. The gene calls are TRBV20-1 and TRBJ1-6; TRBD1 is a possible D gene (5 bases). V gave up 2 bases and J gave up 8 bases, with 19 bases separating them. The CDR3 consists of 16 residues. Germline CDR1 reads DFQATT; CDR2 reads SNEGSKA (reference sequence). CDR3 residues: CSARSMVKGRDSPLHF. CDR3 coding DNA: TGCAGTGCTAGATCGATGGTGAAGGGGCGCGATTCACCCCTCCACTTT.

This clonotype was counted ten times or more. The chain employs TRBV20-1 and TRBJ2-5; the match to TRBD1 covers 7 bases. This CDR3 is 13 amino acids long. Germline trimming cut 2 bases from V and 2 bases from J; bases unmatched to any gene: 2. The V gene's germline CDR1 is DFQATT and CDR2 SNEGSKA (reference sequence). The CDR3 reads CSARLRGQETQYF. As DNA, the CDR3 is TGCAGTGCTAGACTCAGGGGGCAAGAGACCCAGTACTTC.

This clonotype appeared many times. This rearrangement joins TRBV5-1 to TRBJ1-2; 11 nucleotides match TRBD1. Germline V gives CDR1 SGHRS, CDR2 YFSETQ. CDR3 length equals 16 residues. V gave up 0 bases and J gave up 4 bases; unmatched junction bases: 5. The CDR3 DNA is TGCGCCAGCAGCTTGGTGACGGACAGGGGGCTCTATGGCTACACCTTC. Residues: CASSLVTDRGLYGYTF.

This clonotype was counted at least ten times. The chain couples TRBV5-1 to TRBJ2-1, with D uncertain. This CDR3 is 15 amino acids long. V was clipped by 2 bases and J by 8 bases, with 17 bases between them. Germline values: CDR1 SGHRS, CDR2 YFSETQ. CDR3 sequence reads: CASSFRGVKGDEQFF. The DNA of the CDR3 is TGCGCCAGCAGCTTCCGCGGTGTAAAGGGCGATGAGCAGTTCTTC.

This clonotype has only a few counts. This chain uses TRBV5-1 with TRBJ2-1; 9 bases line up with TRBD2. The CDR3 has 16 residues. Germline loops: CDR1 SGHRS, CDR2 YFSETQ. The junction had 10 bases not matched to a gene; V was cut back by 3 bases and J by 6 bases. CDR3 nucleotides: TGCGCCAGCAGCTCCCTTCCCGCGGGAGGGGGCAATGAGCAGTTCTTC. This translates into CASSSLPAGGGNEQFF.

The V call is TRBV27, the J call TRBJ2-7; D is uncertain. Trimming pared 2 bases from V and 0 bases from J, leaving 8 bases between. Germline CDR1 MNHEY, CDR2 SMNVEV (reference sequence). CDR3 length equals 14 residues. In nucleotides, the CDR3 is TGTGCCAGCAGTTTAAATCCGACCTCCTACGAGCAGTACTTC. Translation gives CASSLNPTSYEQYF.

This clonotype appeared many times. The chain is built from TRBV7-9 and TRBJ1-5; D is uncertain. In germline, CDR1 is SEHNR, CDR2 FQNEAQ (reference sequence). This CDR3 has 13 residues. V lost 3 bases and J 1 base, leaving 4 bases between the germline ends. The CDR3 loop is CASSLWSNQPQHF. The CDR3, as DNA: TGTGCCAGCAGCTTGTGGAGCAATCAGCCCCAGCATTTT.

This clonotype was observed many times. The J gene is TRBJ1-1, the V gene TRBV18; D gene ambiguous. Germline V gene data show CDR1 as KGHSH and CDR2 as LQKENI. V lost 4 bases and J 1 base, leaving 13 bases between the germline ends. The CDR3 spans 15 residues. The CDR3 DNA is TGTGCCAGCTCACTAACGGGCTCAAGGAACACTGAAGCTTTCTTT. The encoded protein is CASSLTGSRNTEAFF.

This clonotype was seen ten or more times. The junction departs from the called germline gene at one end, perhaps through a read error. V usage is TRBV12-3 or TRBV12-4 and J usage is TRBJ1-3, with TRBD1 as a possible D gene (5 bases). The CDR3 sequence is 12 residues long. CDR3 loop: CASSLFSRGPGF. DNA for the CDR3: TGTGCCAGCAGTTTATTTTCAAGGGGACCAGGTTTT.

This clonotype was seen at least ten times. The chain carries TRBV3-1 and TRBJ2-3; D gene unclear. From germline, CDR1 is LGHDT and CDR2 YNNKEL (reference sequence). CDR3 length equals 18 residues. Trimming took 0 bases from V and 1 from J, leaving 17 bases between them. For the CDR3, the DNA is TGTGCCAGCAGCCAAGAAGGGTACTATGGGTTCGGCACAGATACGCAGTATTTT. It specifies CASSQEGYYGFGTDTQYF.

This clonotype was seen repeatedly, ten times or more. The rearrangement joins TRBV5-1 to TRBJ2-5, with D possibly matching TRBD2 (6 bases). With 0 bases removed from V and 2 bases from J, the gap between germline ends came to 14 bases. Germline CDR1 is SGHRS and CDR2 is YFSETQ. This CDR3 is 16 amino acids long. The CDR3 region has the DNA TGCGCCAGCAGCTTGGCGTTAGCGGCCGATCAAGAGACCCAGTACTTC. This sequence encodes CASSLALAADQETQYF.

This clonotype was recorded at least ten times. V is TRBV4-3 and J is TRBJ2-5; 10 nucleotides line up with TRBD2. V gave up 0 bases and J gave up 7 bases; unmatched junction bases: 8. The CDR3 consists of 16 residues. Germline CDR1 and CDR2: LGHNA and YSLEER. The chain's CDR3 is CASSQDPLAGVGTQYF. The DNA of the CDR3 is TGCGCCAGCAGCCAAGATCCCCTAGCGGGAGTAGGGACCCAGTACTTC.

There are many counts of this clonotype. The chain has TRBV20-1 and TRBJ2-3; 8 bases map to TRBD2. The CDR3 totals 14 residues. CDR1 is DFQATT and CDR2 is SNEGSKA in the germline V gene (reference sequence). This CDR3 reads CSAPLAGSTDTQYF. CDR3 nucleotides: TGCAGCGCTCCCTTAGCGGGGAGCACAGATACGCAGTATTTT.

This clonotype appeared many times. CDR3 in amino acids: CASSQLPTETQYF. The CDR3 DNA follows: TGTGCCAGCAGCCAACTCCCGACGGAGACCCAGTACTTC. The rearrangement uses TRBV3-1 and TRBJ2-5; D gene uncertain. With 2 bases removed from V and 5 bases from J, the gap between germline ends came to 9 bases. The CDR3 has 13 amino acids. In germline, CDR1 is LGHDT, CDR2 YNNKEL (reference sequence).

There are a few counts of this clonotype. This chain connects TRBV28 to TRBJ2-7; D uncertain. The CDR3 is 15 residues long. Germline CDR1 is MDHEN and CDR2 is SYDVKM. The V and J ends lost 4 bases and 2 bases respectively, with 15 bases between them. The CDR3 region has the DNA TGTGCCAGCAGTTCCCCGTCTGCAGCCGCCTACGAGCAGTACTTC. Protein sequence: CASSSPSAAAYEQYF.

This clonotype was detected ten times or more. This chain links TRBV7-2 with TRBJ1-1; 8 bases map to TRBD1. This CDR3 is 15 amino acids long. J lost 1 base, V lost 0 bases, and 1 base had no gene match. Germline loops: CDR1 SGHTA, CDR2 FQGNSA. Written as DNA, the CDR3 is TGTGCCAGCAGCTTAGCGGGGACAGGGAACACTGAAGCTTTCTTT. Its translation: CASSLAGTGNTEAFF.

This clonotype was seen at least ten times. The rearrangement links TRBV7-9 to TRBJ2-2; D gene uncertain. In germline, CDR1 is SEHNR, CDR2 FQNEAQ (reference sequence). The length of the CDR3 is 13 residues. V shed 5 bases and J shed 3 bases, with 7 bases lying between them. CDR3 protein: CASSITYTGELFF. CDR3 DNA: TGTGCCAGCAGCATAACCTACACCGGGGAGCTGTTTTTT.

This clonotype was seen ten or more times. The CDR3 here is CASRVTAVNEQYF. The CDR3 DNA reads as TGTGCCAGCAGAGTGACCGCCGTGAACGAGCAGTACTTC. The chain has TRBV5-5 and TRBJ2-7; D call uncertain. V was shortened by 5 bases and J by 5 bases, with 14 bases between the two germline ends. Germline lookup yields CDR1 SGHKS and CDR2 YYEKEE (reference sequence). The CDR3 extends over 13 amino acids.

This clonotype has at least ten counts. This chain joins TRBV10-3 and TRBJ1-1; no clear D gene. The germline V gene encodes CDR1 ENHRY and CDR2 SYGVKD. V was clipped by 3 bases and J by 1 base, with 9 bases between them. This CDR3 has 14 residues. CDR3 sequence reads: CAISELSGNTEAFF. The CDR3 DNA is TGTGCCATCAGTGAATTGTCGGGGAACACTGAAGCTTTCTTT.

This clonotype has at least ten counts. The chain is built from TRBV5-1 and TRBJ2-7; 9 bases match TRBD1. The CDR3 totals 14 residues. Germline V gene data show CDR1 as SGHRS and CDR2 as YFSETQ. The junction had 5 bases not matched to a gene; V was cut back by 3 bases and J by 4 bases. CDR3 protein: CASSSGTGIYEQYF. CDR3 nucleotide sequence: TGCGCCAGCAGCTCCGGGACAGGGATATACGAGCAGTACTTC.

A word on this clonotype: A junction boundary mismatches the germline segment, possibly from a read error. The chain couples TRBV20-1 to TRBJ1-3; D not certain. The V gene's germline CDR1 is DFQATT and CDR2 SNEGSKA (reference sequence). This CDR3 contains 16 residues. CDR3 nucleotide sequence: TGCTGTGCAGCCAGGCATGGGATTCCCTCTGGAAACACCATATATTTT. Translation: CCAARHGIPSGNTIYF.

The J gene is TRBJ2-3, the V gene TRBV28; D call uncertain. Deletions cut 7 bases from V and 1 base from J, with 12 bases between. The germline V gene encodes CDR1 MDHEN and CDR2 SYDVKM. CDR3 size: 14 residues. CDR3 bases: TGTGCCAGCATAGAGGCGGACCGCACAGATACGCAGTATTTT. This encodes CASIEADRTDTQYF.

This clonotype was recorded many times. V gene TRBV28 combines with J gene TRBJ2-7; the match to TRBD1 covers 7 bases. Germline V gene sequence: CDR1 MDHEN, CDR2 SYDVKM. Losses at the gene ends were 6 bases for V and 1 base for J; bases not matched to a gene: 9. The CDR3 length is 15 residues. The CDR3 nucleotides read TGTGCCAGCAGGCTCCGGTCAGGGGGATCCTACGAGCAGTACTTC. It translates to CASRLRSGGSYEQYF.

This clonotype was counted at least ten times. The genes are TRBV7-9 and TRBJ2-1; D unresolved. Trimming cost V 1 base and J 3 bases, with 13 bases left between them. Germline-derived CDR1 and CDR2 are SEHNR and FQNEAQ (reference sequence). The CDR3 extends over 16 amino acids. Here the CDR3 reads CASSLVDLRYYNEQFF. CDR3 sequence (DNA): TGTGCCAGCAGCTTAGTGGATCTCCGATACTACAATGAGCAGTTCTTC.

This clonotype was found a few times. The rearrangement links TRBV12-3 or TRBV12-4 to TRBJ2-1; the D is unclear. This CDR3 is 14 amino acids long. The germline V and J ends were trimmed by 5 bases and 0 bases, with 8 bases remaining between them. Here the CDR3 reads CASSEQYSYNEQFF. DNA of the CDR3: TGTGCCAGCAGTGAACAGTACTCCTACAATGAGCAGTTCTTC.

In its sample, this clonotype was seen a few times. The chain couples TRBV6-2 or TRBV6-3 to TRBJ2-3; 10 nucleotides align to TRBD2. Per germline, CDR1 MNHEY and CDR2 SVGEGT. The CDR3 spans 16 residues. Germline trimming cut 5 bases from V and 5 bases from J; bases unmatched to any gene: 10. CDR3: CASSQRTSGRGDTQYF. CDR3 nucleotides: TGTGCCAGCAGTCAACGGACTAGCGGCCGGGGAGATACGCAGTATTTT.